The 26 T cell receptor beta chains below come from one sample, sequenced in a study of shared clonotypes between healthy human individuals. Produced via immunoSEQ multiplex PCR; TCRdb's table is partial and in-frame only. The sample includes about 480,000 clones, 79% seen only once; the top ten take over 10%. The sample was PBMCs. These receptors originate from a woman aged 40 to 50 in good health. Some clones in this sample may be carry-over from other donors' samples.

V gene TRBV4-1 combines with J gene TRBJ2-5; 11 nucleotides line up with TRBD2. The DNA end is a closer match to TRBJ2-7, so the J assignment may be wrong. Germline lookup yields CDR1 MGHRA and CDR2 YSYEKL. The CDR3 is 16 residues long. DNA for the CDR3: TGCGCCAGCAGCCACCCTTTAGCGGGAGGGTCCTACGAGCAGTACTTC. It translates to CASSHPLAGGSYEQYF.

Here the CDR3 DNA reads TGCGCCAGCAGCCGCGGGAGTTACACCGGGGAGCTGTTTTTT. This translates into CASSRGSYTGELFF. The chain has TRBV5-1 and TRBJ2-2; 7 nucleotides agree with TRBD2. This CDR3 has 14 residues. J gave up 3 bases and V 4 bases, and 3 bases lay outside the gene matches. CDR1 SGHRS and CDR2 YFSETQ come from the germline V gene.

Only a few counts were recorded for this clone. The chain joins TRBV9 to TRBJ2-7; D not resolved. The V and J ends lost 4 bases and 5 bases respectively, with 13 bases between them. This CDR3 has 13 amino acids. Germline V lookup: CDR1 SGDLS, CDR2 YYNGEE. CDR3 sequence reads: CASSPNLQNEQYF. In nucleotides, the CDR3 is TGTGCCAGCAGCCCCAACTTACAGAACGAGCAGTACTTC.

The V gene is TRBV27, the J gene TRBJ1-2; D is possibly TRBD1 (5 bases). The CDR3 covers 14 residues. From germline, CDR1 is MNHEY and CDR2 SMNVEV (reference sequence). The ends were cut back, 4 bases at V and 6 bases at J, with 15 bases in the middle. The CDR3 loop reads CASSYQGAEDGYTF. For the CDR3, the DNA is TGTGCCAGCAGTTATCAGGGTGCTGAGGATGGCTACACCTTC.

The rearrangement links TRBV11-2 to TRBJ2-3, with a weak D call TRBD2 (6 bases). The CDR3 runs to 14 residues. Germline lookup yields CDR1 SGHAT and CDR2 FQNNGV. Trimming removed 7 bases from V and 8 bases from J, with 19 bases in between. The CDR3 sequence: CASTPGRGRSTQYF. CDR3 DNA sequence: TGTGCCAGCACCCCCGGGAGAGGGAGGAGTACGCAGTATTTT.

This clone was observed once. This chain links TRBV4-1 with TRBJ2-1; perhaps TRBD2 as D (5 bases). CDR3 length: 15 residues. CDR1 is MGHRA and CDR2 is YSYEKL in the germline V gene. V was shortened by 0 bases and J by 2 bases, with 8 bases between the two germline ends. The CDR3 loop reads CASSQDLRAYNEQFF. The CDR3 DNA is TGCGCCAGCAGCCAAGATTTGCGGGCCTACAATGAGCAGTTCTTC.

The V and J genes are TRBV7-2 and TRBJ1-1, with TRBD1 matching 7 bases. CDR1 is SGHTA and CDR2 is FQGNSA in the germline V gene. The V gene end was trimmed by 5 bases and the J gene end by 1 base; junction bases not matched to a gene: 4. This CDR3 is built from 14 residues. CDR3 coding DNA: TGTGCCAGCAGCCCACAGGGGTCGAACACTGAAGCTTTCTTT. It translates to CASSPQGSNTEAFF.

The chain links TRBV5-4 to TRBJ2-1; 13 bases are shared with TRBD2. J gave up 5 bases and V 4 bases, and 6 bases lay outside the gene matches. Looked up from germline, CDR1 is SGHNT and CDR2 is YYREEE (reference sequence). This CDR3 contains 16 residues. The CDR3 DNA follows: TGTGCCAGCAGCCGGGACGGGACTAGCGGGGACAATGAGCAGTTCTTC. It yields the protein CASSRDGTSGDNEQFF.

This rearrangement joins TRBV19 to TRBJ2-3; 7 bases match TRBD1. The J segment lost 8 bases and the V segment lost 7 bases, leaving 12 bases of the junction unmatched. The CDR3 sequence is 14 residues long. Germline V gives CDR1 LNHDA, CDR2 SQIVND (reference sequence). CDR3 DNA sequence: TGTGCCAGTACCAGGACAGGCCTAGAGGGTACGCAGTATTTT. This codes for CASTRTGLEGTQYF. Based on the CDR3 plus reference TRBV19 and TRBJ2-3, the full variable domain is DGGITQSPKYLFRKEGQNVTLSCEQNLNHDAMYWYRQDPGQGLRLIYYSQIVNDFQKGDIAEGYSVSREKKESFPLTVTSAQKNPTAFYLCASTRTGLEGTQYFGPGTRLTVL.

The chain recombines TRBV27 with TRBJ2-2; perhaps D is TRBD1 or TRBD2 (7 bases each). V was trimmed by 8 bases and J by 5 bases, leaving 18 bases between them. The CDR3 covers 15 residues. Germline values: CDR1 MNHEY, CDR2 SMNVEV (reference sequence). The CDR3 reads CASHSGRGGTGELFF. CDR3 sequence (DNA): TGTGCCAGCCACTCGGGCAGGGGGGGGACCGGGGAGCTGTTTTTT.

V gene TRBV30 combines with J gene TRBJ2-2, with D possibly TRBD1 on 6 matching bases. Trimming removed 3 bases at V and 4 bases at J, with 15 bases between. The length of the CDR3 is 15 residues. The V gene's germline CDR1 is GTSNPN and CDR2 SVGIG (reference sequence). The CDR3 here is CAWRLLTGGTGELFF. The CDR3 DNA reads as TGTGCCTGGAGGTTACTGACAGGCGGCACCGGGGAGCTGTTTTTT. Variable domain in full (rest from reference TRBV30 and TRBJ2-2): SQTIHQWPATLVQPVGSPLSLECTVEGTSNPNLYWYRQAAGRGLQLLFYSVGIGQISSEVPQNLSASRPQDRQFILSSKKLLLSDSGFYLCAWRLLTGGTGELFFGEGSRLTVL.

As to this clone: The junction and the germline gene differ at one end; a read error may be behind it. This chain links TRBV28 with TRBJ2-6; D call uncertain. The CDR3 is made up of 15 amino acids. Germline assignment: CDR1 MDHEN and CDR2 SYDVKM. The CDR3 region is CASANRLSGSNVLTF. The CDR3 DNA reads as TGTGCCAGCGCCAATCGCTTGTCTGGGTCCAACGTCCTGACTTTC.

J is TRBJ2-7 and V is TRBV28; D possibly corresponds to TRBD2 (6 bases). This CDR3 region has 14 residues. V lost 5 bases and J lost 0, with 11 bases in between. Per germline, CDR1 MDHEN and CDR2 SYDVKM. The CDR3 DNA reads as TGTGCCAGCAGTATGCCCGGGAGCTCCTACGAGCAGTACTTC. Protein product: CASSMPGSSYEQYF.

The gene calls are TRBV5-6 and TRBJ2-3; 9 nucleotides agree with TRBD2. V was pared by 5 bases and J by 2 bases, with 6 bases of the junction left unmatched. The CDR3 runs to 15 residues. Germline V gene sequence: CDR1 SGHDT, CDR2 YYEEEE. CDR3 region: CASRLLAGTTDTQYF. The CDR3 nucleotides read TGTGCCAGCAGGCTCCTAGCGGGAACCACAGATACGCAGTATTTT. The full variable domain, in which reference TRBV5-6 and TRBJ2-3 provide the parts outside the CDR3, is DAGVTQSPTHLIKTRGQQVTLRCSPKSGHDTVSWYQQALGQGPQFIFQYYEEEERQRGNFPDRFSGHQFPNYSSELNVNALLLGDSALYLCASRLLAGTTDTQYFGPGTRLTVL.

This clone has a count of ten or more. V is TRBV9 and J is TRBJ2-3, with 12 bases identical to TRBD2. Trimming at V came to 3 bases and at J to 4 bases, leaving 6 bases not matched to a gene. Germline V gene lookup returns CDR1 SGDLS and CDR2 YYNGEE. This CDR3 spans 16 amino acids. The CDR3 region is CASSARLAGDADTQYF. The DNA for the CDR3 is TGTGCCAGCAGCGCTAGACTAGCGGGAGACGCAGATACGCAGTATTTT.

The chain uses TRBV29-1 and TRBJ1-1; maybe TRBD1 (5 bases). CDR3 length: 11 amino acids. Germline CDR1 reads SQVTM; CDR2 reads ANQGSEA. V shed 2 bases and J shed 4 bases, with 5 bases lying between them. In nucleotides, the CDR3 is TGCAGCGTTGAACAGGGCACTGAAGCTTTCTTT. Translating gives CSVEQGTEAFF.

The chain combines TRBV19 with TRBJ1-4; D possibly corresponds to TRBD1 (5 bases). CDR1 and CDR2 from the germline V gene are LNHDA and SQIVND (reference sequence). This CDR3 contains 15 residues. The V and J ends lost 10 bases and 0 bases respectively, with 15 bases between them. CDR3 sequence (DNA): TGTGCCATTGGAGACAGACGTGCAACTAATGAAAAACTGTTTTTT. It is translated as CAIGDRRATNEKLFF.

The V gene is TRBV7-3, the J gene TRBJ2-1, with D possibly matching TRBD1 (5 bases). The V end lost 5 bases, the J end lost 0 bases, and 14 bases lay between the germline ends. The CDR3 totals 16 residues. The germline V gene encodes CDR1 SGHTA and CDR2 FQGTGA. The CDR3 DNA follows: TGTGCCAGCAGCGTATTAGGGGTAAGCTCCTACAATGAGCAGTTCTTC. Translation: CASSVLGVSSYNEQFF.

CDR3 DNA sequence: TGTGCCAGCAGCAATTTTCCAGGGGCGATCTACGAGCAGTACTTC. Its translation: CASSNFPGAIYEQYF. This chain connects TRBV7-6 to TRBJ2-7, with D tentatively TRBD1 (6 bases). This CDR3 is built from 15 residues. Trimming stripped 5 bases from V and 3 bases from J, with 17 bases between. CDR1 and CDR2 from the germline V gene are SGHVS and FNYEAQ.

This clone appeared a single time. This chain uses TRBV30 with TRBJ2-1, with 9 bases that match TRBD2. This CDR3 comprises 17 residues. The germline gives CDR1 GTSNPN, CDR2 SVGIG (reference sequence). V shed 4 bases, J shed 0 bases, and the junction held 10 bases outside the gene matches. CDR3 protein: CAWIGTSFSSSYNEQFF. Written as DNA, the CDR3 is TGTGCCTGGATAGGGACTAGCTTTTCGAGCTCCTACAATGAGCAGTTCTTC.

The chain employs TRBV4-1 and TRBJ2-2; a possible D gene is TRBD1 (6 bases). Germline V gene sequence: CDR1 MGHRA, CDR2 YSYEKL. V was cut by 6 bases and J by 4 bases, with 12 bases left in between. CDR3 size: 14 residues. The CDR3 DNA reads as TGCGCCAGCAGGTACAGGGTCGGCACCGGGGAGCTGTTTTTT. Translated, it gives CASRYRVGTGELFF.

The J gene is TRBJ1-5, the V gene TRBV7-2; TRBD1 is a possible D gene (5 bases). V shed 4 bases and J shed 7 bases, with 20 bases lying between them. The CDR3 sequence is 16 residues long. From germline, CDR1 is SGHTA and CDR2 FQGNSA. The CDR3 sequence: CASSSRGGNKRQPQHF. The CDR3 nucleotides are TGTGCCAGCAGCTCCCGGGGGGGAAACAAACGGCAGCCCCAGCATTTT.

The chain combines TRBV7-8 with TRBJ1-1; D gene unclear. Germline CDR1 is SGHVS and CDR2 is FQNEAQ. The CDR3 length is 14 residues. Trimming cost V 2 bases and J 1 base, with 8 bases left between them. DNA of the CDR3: TGTGCCAGCAGCTTATGGTCGGCGAACACTGAAGCTTTCTTT. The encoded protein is CASSLWSANTEAFF.

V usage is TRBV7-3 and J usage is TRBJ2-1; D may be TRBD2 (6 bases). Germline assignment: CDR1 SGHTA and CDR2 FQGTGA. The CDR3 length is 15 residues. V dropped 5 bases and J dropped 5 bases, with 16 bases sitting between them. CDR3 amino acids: CASSRGGLANNEQFF. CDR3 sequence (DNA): TGTGCCAGCAGCCGAGGTGGGCTAGCGAACAATGAGCAGTTCTTC. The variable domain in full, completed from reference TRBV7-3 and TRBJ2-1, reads GAGVSQTPSNKVTEKGKYVELRCDPISGHTALYWYRQSLGQGPEFLIYFQGTGAADDSGLPNDRFFAVRPEGSVSTLKIQRTERGDSAVYLCASSRGGLANNEQFFGPGTRLTVL.

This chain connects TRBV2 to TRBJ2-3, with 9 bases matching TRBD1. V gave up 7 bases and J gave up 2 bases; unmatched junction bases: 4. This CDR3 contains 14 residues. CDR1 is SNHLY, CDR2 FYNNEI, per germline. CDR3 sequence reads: CASTGQGHTDTQYF. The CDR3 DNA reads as TGTGCCAGCACGGGACAGGGTCACACAGATACGCAGTATTTT.

The CDR3 sequence is CASSDRAGPPFGYEQYF. The CDR3 bases are TGTGCCAGCAGTGATCGGGCGGGACCGCCTTTCGGGTACGAGCAGTACTTC. The chain combines TRBV6-1 with TRBJ2-5; possibly TRBD2 for D (6 bases). The J call could be wrong; TRBJ2-7 is a better fit for the DNA end. This CDR3 has 17 residues. Germline assignment: CDR1 MNHNS and CDR2 SASEGT.